The rows below give T cell receptor beta chains drawn from one sample of a study of regulatory T cells in long-lasting Graves disease. TCRdb re-analysed the multiplex PCR reads in MiXCR, keeping a single row per CDR3 protein. This sample has around 500,000 distinct CDR3 sequences, with 16% found just once. These data also featured in a second study, about T cells in Graves' hyperthyroidism and ophthalmopathy.

Source: peripheral blood mononuclear cells (PBMCs), taken at new diagnosis, from a patient treated with antithyroid drugs. The receptors come from a middle-aged woman with Graves disease. Each CDR3 is given with its conserved first and last residue. Each record gives: D gene, CDR3 length, V gene, clone size, J gene, CDR3 DNA, CDR3 protein. A D gene is named only where the DNA matches it firmly. Size values are once, few and many counts, or a class for expanded clones, and some rows have none.

.	14	TRBV29-1	.	TRBJ2-1	TGCAGCGTTGGCAGGAGGGAAATTAACAATGAGCAGTTCTTC	CSVGRREINNEQFF
TRBD1	15	TRBV18	many	TRBJ2-7	TGTGCCAGCTCACCCCCGGGACAGTCCTCCTACGAGCAGTACTTC	CASSPPGQSSYEQYF
.	15	TRBV4-1	few	TRBJ2-7	TGCGCCAGCAGCCAAGCCCCAGGAAGACCCTACGAGCAGTACTTC	CASSQAPGRPYEQYF
.	14	TRBV6-5	many	TRBJ1-1	TGTGCCAGCAGTTACAAGGATCCGAACACTGAAGCTTTCTTT	CASSYKDPNTEAFF
.	15	TRBV6-1	many	TRBJ1-5	TGTGCCAGCAGTGATCCGTTCGGGAGCAATCAGCCCCAGCATTTT	CASSDPFGSNQPQHF
.	14	TRBV4-1	many	TRBJ2-1	TGCGCCAGCAGCCAAGTGGGGGCGCGTAATGAGCAGTTCTTC	CASSQVGARNEQFF
.	14	TRBV15	once	TRBJ2-7	TGTGCCACCAGCAGAGAATCGGGGGCATGGGAGCAGTACTTC	CATSRESGAWEQYF
TRBD1	16	TRBV20-1	.	TRBJ1-2	TGCAGTGCTAGTGGGGGACCGGGACAGGGGGCTGATGGCTACACCTTC	CSASGGPGQGADGYTF
.	16	TRBV4-2	few	TRBJ2-7	TGTGCCAGCAGCCAAGATACCGGGCTCTTCACCTTATCGCGGTACTTC	CASSQDTGLFTLSRYF
.	16	TRBV12-3/TRBV12-4	.	TRBJ1-2	TGTGCCAGCAGTTTAGGGGTGAGGGGCGAACAGGATGGCTACACCTTC	CASSLGVRGEQDGYTF
.	17	TRBV2	many	TRBJ1-5	TGTGCCAGCAGTGAATTTGTCCCGGACGGAGGAAATCAGCCCCAGCATTTT	CASSEFVPDGGNQPQHF